The present T cell receptor beta chain was sequenced within a study of T-cell reconstitution after alpha-beta-depleted transplantation in children. This clonotype has at least ten counts. The CDR3 is 13 residues long. Trimming cost V 7 bases and J 3 bases, with 11 bases left between them. It was with unique molecular identifiers that the TCRbeta library was prepared. In TCRdb, the PCR reads were re-called with MiXCR into one record per CDR3 protein. The data hold roughly 200,000 distinct CDR3 sequences, with more than 12% observed a single time. The receptor was isolated from a human donor who donated a stem cell graft to a child with acute lymphoblastic leukemia. The source was PBMCs from the stem cell graft donor, collected from the stem cell graft. This sequence joins TRBV12-3 or TRBV12-4 and TRBJ2-3; no clear D gene. CDR3 DNA: TGTGCCAGCACCTCGGTTGGGACAGATACGCAGTATTTT. Its translation is CASTSVGTDTQYF.